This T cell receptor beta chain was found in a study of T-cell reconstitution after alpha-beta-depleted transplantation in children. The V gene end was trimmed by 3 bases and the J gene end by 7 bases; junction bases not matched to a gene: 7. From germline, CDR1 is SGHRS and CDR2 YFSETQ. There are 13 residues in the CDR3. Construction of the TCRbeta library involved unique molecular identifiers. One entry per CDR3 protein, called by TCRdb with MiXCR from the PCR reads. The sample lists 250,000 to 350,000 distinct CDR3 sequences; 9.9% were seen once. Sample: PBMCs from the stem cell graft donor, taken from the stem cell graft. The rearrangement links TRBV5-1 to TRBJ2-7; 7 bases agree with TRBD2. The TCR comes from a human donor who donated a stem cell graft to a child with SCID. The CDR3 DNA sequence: TGCGCCAGCAGCTGGACTAGTGTAGGGGAGCAGTACTTC. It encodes CASSWTSVGEQYF.